The clone carrying this T cell receptor (beta chain) was observed once. Germline V gene data show CDR1 as SEHNR and CDR2 as FQNEAQ (reference sequence). J was trimmed by 3 bases and V by 6 bases; bases with no gene match: 4. The CDR3 loop spans 14 amino acids. These data originate in a study of blood T cell repertoires in COVID-19. Study at large: The United States, Italy and Spain provided the acute and convalescent COVID-19 samples. PBMCs, B-cell-depleted T cells, or T cells were the source of the cDNA or gDNA that made up the material.

Profiled with immunoSEQ multiplex PCR; TCRdb holds only in-frame clones, not every one. The sample has some 100,000 clones; around 87% are singletons. The TCR comes from a human donor in a cohort sampled during active COVID-19. J is TRBJ1-2 and V is TRBV7-9; 10 bases align to TRBD1. Source material: peripheral blood. DNA of the CDR3: TGTGCCAGCAGGACCGGGACAGGGGACTATGGCTACACCTTC. This sequence encodes CASRTGTGDYGYTF. Drawing the rest from reference TRBV7-9 and TRBJ1-2, the complete variable domain is DTGVSQNPRHKITKRGQNVTFRCDPISEHNRLYWYRQTLGQGPEFLTYFQNEAQLEKSRLLSDRFSAERPKGSFSTLEIQRTEQGDSAMYLCASRTGTGDYGYTFGSGTRLTVV.